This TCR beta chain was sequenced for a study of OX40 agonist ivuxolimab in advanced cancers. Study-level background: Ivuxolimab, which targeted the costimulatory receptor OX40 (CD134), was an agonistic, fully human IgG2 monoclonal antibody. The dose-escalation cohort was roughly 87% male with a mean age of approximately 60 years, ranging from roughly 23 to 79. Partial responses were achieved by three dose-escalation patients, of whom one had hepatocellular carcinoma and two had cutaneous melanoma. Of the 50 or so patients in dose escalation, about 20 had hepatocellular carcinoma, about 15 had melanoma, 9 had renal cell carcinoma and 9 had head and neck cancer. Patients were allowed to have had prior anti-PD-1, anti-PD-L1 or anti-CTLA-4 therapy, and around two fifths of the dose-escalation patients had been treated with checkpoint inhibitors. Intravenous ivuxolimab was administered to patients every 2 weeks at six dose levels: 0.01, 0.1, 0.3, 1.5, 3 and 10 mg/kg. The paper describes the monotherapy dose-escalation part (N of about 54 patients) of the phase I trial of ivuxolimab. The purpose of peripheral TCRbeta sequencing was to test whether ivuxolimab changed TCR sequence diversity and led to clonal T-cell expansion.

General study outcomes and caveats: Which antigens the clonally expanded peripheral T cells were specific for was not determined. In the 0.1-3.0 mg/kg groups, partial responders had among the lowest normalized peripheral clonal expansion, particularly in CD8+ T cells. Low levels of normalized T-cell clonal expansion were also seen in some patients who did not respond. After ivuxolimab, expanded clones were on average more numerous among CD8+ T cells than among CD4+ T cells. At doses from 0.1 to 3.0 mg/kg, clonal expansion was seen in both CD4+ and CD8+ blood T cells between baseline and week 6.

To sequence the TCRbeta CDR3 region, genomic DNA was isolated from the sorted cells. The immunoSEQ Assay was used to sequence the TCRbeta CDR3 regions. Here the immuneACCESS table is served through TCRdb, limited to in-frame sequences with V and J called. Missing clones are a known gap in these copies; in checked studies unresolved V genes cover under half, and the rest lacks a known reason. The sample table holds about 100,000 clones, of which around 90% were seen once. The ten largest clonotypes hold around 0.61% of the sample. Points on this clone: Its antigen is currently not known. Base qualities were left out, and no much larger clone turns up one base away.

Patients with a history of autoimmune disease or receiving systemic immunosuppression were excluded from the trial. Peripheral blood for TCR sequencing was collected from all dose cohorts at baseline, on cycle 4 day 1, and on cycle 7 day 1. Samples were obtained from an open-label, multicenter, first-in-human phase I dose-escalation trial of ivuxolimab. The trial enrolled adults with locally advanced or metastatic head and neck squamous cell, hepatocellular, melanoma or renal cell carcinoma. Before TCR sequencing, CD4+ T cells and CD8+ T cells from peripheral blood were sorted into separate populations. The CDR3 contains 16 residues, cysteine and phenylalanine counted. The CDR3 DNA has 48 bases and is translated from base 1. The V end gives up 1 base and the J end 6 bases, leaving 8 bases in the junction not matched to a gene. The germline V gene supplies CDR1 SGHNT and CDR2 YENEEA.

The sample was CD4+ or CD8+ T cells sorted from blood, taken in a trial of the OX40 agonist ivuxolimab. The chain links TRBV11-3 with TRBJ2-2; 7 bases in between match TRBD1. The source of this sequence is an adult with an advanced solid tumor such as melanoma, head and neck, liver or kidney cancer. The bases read TGTGCCAGCAGCTTAGTGCTAGGGGGCTTGTCCGGGGAGCTGTTTTTT. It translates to CASSLVLGGLSGELFF.